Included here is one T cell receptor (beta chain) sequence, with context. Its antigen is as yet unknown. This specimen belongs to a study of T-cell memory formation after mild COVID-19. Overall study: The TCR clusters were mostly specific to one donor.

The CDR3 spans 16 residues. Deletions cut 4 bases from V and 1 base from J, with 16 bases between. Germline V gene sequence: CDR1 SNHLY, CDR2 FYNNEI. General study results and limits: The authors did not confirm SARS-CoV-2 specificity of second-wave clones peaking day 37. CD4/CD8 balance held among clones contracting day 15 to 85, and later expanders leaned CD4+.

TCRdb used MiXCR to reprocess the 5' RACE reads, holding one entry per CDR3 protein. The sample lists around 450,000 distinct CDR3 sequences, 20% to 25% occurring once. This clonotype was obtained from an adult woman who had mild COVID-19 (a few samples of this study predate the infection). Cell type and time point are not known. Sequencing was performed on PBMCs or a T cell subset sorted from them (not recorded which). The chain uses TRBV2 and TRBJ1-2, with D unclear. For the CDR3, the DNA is TGTGCCAGCAGTGTTGGACGGAAACCCCGTAACTATGGCTACACCTTC. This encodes CASSVGRKPRNYGYTF.